This T cell receptor beta chain was documented in a study of T cells after somatic rescue of genetic block. J gave up 5 bases and V 5 bases, and 10 bases lay outside the gene matches. The CDR3 totals 16 residues. Germline lookup yields CDR1 SGHVS and CDR2 FNYEAQ. Profiling relied on immunoSEQ multiplex PCR, and the TCRdb table lists in-frame clones only, not all of them. The sample lists 9,500 to 14,000 clones, less than 80% seen once, with more than 7.5% in the top ten. This clone was seen a few times. The chain employs TRBV7-6 and TRBJ2-1; 9 bases fit TRBD1. The receptor was isolated from a boy between 10 and 17 years old. The source material was peripheral blood mononuclear cells (PBMCs). The CDR3, as DNA: TGTGCCAGCAGCACAGAACCGGGACAGGGAAACAATGAGCAGTTCTTC. The encoded protein is CASSTEPGQGNNEQFF. Complete variable domain (other parts from reference TRBV7-6 and TRBJ2-1): GAGVSQSPRYKVTKRGQDVALRCDPISGHVSLYWYRQALGQGPEFLTYFNYEAQQDKSGLPNDRFSAERPEGSISTLTIQRTEQRDSAMYRCASSTEPGQGNNEQFFGPGTRLTVL.